These 21 T cell receptor beta chains share one sample of origin, sequenced in a study of early T cells in non-severe SARS-CoV-2 infection. TCRdb re-analysed the 5' RACE reads in MiXCR, keeping a single row per CDR3 protein. The table shows approximately 76,000 distinct CDR3 sequences, with 9% to 13% occurring only once. Sequencing used whole blood. All receptors come from an adult who was a healthcare worker with PCR-confirmed SARS-CoV-2 infection or an uninfected control (not recorded which).

The chain employs TRBV28 and TRBJ2-3, with TRBD1 as a possible D gene (6 bases). The CDR3 spans 15 residues. The V and J ends lost 2 bases and 4 bases respectively, with 13 bases between them. CDR1 and CDR2 from the germline V gene are MDHEN and SYDVKM. CDR3 residues: CASSLAGTLSDTQYF. CDR3 in DNA: TGTGCCAGCAGTTTAGCCGGGACACTGTCAGATACGCAGTATTTT. The full variable domain, rest sourced from reference TRBV28 and TRBJ2-3, is DVKVTQSSRYLVKRTGEKVFLECVQDMDHENMFWYRQDPGLGLRLIYFSYDVKMKEKGDIPEGYSVSREKKERFSLILESASTNQTSMYLCASSLAGTLSDTQYFGPGTRLTVL.

This clonotype was counted many times. The gene calls are TRBV6-5 and TRBJ2-1; D is possibly TRBD2 (6 bases). The CDR3 runs to 16 residues. The V gene lost 9 bases and the J gene lost 2 bases, with 20 bases spanning the gap. Germline V CDR1 and CDR2: MNHEY, SVGAGI. The CDR3 region is CARPLRGGAPYNEQFF. The CDR3 DNA follows: TGTGCCAGGCCACTACGCGGCGGGGCCCCCTACAATGAGCAGTTCTTC.

In its sample, this clonotype was seen a few times. At one end, the junction sequence differs from germline, possibly due to a read error. The chain employs TRBV7-7 and TRBJ2-7; perhaps TRBD2 as D (6 bases). Germline assignment: CDR1 SSHAT and CDR2 FNYEAQ (reference sequence). The CDR3 spans 16 residues. The CDR3 protein is CASSLAERPSPYEQYF. In DNA, the CDR3 is TGTGCTAGCAGCTTAGCGGAGAGGCCATCCCCCTACGAGCAGTACTTC.

This clonotype has ten or more counts. The chain is built from TRBV3-1 and TRBJ1-1; a weak D match, TRBD1 (5 bases). This CDR3 comprises 13 residues. Germline lookup yields CDR1 LGHDT and CDR2 YNNKEL (reference sequence). V lost 0 bases and J 12 bases, leaving 14 bases between the germline ends. The CDR3 region is CASSQEGDPGSFF. In nucleotides, the CDR3 is TGTGCCAGCAGCCAAGAGGGTGACCCAGGGTCTTTCTTT.

At least ten counts were recorded for this clonotype. The chain couples TRBV11-2 to TRBJ2-1; 7 bases match TRBD2. With V trimmed by 5 bases and J by 7 bases, 17 bases remained unmatched. CDR3 size: 17 residues. CDR1 and CDR2 (germline): SGHAT, FQNNGV. The CDR3 reads CASSTRPDGSAGNEQFF. The DNA of the CDR3 is TGTGCCAGCAGCACTCGACCGGACGGCTCAGCGGGGAATGAGCAGTTCTTC.

The gene calls are TRBV9 and TRBJ2-3, with D possibly being TRBD2 (7 bases). V lost 0 bases and J lost 0, with 23 bases in between. CDR3 length equals 20 residues. Germline CDR1 reads SGDLS; CDR2 reads YYNGEE. CDR3 nucleotide sequence: TGTGCCAGCAGCGTAGGAGATCGGGGGGCGGGGCGTGCTAGCACAGATACGCAGTATTTT. Protein sequence: CASSVGDRGAGRASTDTQYF.

The rearrangement links TRBV12-3 or TRBV12-4 to TRBJ2-1; TRBD2 matches at 15 bases. With 5 bases clipped from V and 0 bases from J, the junction kept 11 bases outside the gene matches. The CDR3 extends over 20 amino acids. The CDR3 is CASSPKGLAGGLSSYNEQFF. The CDR3 DNA follows: TGTGCCAGCAGTCCAAAGGGACTAGCGGGAGGCCTTAGCTCCTACAATGAGCAGTTCTTC.

This clonotype was seen a few times. V usage is TRBV29-1 and J usage is TRBJ2-7; the D gene is possibly TRBD1 (6 bases). CDR3 length equals 12 residues. With 4 bases removed from V and 1 base from J, the gap between germline ends came to 8 bases. Germline V lookup: CDR1 SQVTM, CDR2 ANQGSEA. The CDR3 protein is CSVVRGSYEQYF. DNA for the CDR3: TGCAGCGTTGTAAGGGGGTCCTACGAGCAGTACTTC.

This clonotype was detected many times. CDR3 residues: CASSQLEGGSGYTF. The CDR3 bases are TGTGCCAGCAGCCAACTCGAGGGAGGGTCTGGCTACACCTTC. V gene TRBV3-1 combines with J gene TRBJ1-2; D gene unclear. CDR1 LGHDT and CDR2 YNNKEL come from the germline V gene (reference sequence). Between the trimmed V and J ends, which lost 2 bases and 7 bases, there was a span of 14 bases. The CDR3 covers 14 residues.

The table lists this clonotype with a few counts. The V call is TRBV29-1, the J call TRBJ2-2; D unresolved. The CDR3 sequence is 10 residues long. The V gene lost 3 bases and the J gene lost 6 bases, with 2 bases spanning the gap. The germline CDR1 and CDR2 sequences are SQVTM and ANQGSEA. The CDR3 protein is CSVEAGELFF. The CDR3 DNA follows: TGCAGCGTTGAGGCCGGGGAGCTGTTTTTT.

This clonotype was observed a few times. The chain is built from TRBV6-5 and TRBJ2-7, with 7 bases identical to TRBD1. Germline CDR1 and CDR2: MNHEY and SVGAGI. Trimming cost V 7 bases and J 0 bases; bases outside gene matches: 6. The CDR3 spans 14 residues. CDR3 sequence (DNA): TGTGCCAGCAACGTGGACAGGTTCTCCTACGAGCAGTACTTC. Encoded protein: CASNVDRFSYEQYF.

This clonotype has a count of ten or more. The chain employs TRBV5-1 and TRBJ2-2; perhaps TRBD1 as D (5 bases). With 4 bases removed from V and 1 base from J, the gap between germline ends came to 14 bases. The CDR3 has 16 amino acids. Germline loops: CDR1 SGHRS, CDR2 YFSETQ. For the CDR3, the DNA is TGCGCCAGCAGCAGAACGACAGCCCTGAACACCGGGGAGCTGTTTTTT. Its translation is CASSRTTALNTGELFF.

This clonotype was detected a few times. The chain carries TRBV2 and TRBJ2-5; the D call may be TRBD1 or TRBD2 (5 bases each). Germline CDR1 is SNHLY and CDR2 is FYNNEI. The CDR3 has 12 residues. Trimming removed 10 bases from V and 7 bases from J, with 16 bases in between. The CDR3 nucleotides read TGTGCCACCGTGGACGGGGCGGGGACCCAGTACTTC. This gives the protein CATVDGAGTQYF.

V and J are TRBV12-3 or TRBV12-4 and TRBJ1-1; no reliable D call. V lost 2 bases to trimming and J lost 1 base, with 5 bases between them. This CDR3 contains 13 residues. For the CDR3, the DNA is TGTGCCAGCAGTTTATCGGCGAACACTGAAGCTTTCTTT. It encodes CASSLSANTEAFF.

The chain has TRBV5-1 and TRBJ1-1; D is undetermined. Germline CDR1 reads SGHRS; CDR2 reads YFSETQ. There are 14 residues in the CDR3. V was trimmed by 0 bases and J by 1 base, leaving 7 bases between them. The CDR3 DNA sequence: TGCGCCAGCAGCTTGGGACTTGCGAACACTGAAGCTTTCTTT. Its protein is CASSLGLANTEAFF.

This clonotype was detected ten times or more. The rearrangement joins TRBV18 to TRBJ1-1, with D uncertain. The germline V and J ends were trimmed by 1 base and 1 base, with 7 bases remaining between them. The CDR3 extends over 14 amino acids. Germline-derived CDR1 and CDR2 are KGHSH and LQKENI. As DNA, the CDR3 is TGTGCCAGCTCACCACGGACGGGGAACACTGAAGCTTTCTTT. Protein: CASSPRTGNTEAFF.

A few counts support this clonotype. The chain is built from TRBV20-1 and TRBJ2-3; TRBD2 matches at 7 bases. The CDR3 runs to 15 residues. V lost 3 bases to trimming and J lost 5 bases; unmatched junction nucleotides: 11. Germline CDR1 DFQATT, CDR2 SNEGSKA (reference sequence). CDR3 sequence reads: CSASGTTSIGDTQYF. Written as DNA, the CDR3 is TGCAGTGCTAGCGGGACTACATCTATCGGAGATACGCAGTATTTT.

The genes are TRBV12-3 or TRBV12-4 and TRBJ1-3; D remains unclear. The CDR3 extends over 15 amino acids. Trimming shortened V by 2 bases and J by 0 bases, and 8 bases separated the two germline ends. The CDR3, as DNA: TGTGCCAGCAGTTTAAGGTCCCTCTCTGGAAACACCATATATTTT. Translation gives CASSLRSLSGNTIYF.

The chain employs TRBV28 and TRBJ2-3, with no clear D. V dropped 6 bases and J dropped 3 bases, with 10 bases sitting between them. The CDR3 runs 13 residues. Germline V gives CDR1 MDHEN, CDR2 SYDVKM. Here the CDR3 reads CASRAERTDTQYF. DNA of the CDR3: TGTGCCAGCAGGGCAGAAAGAACAGATACGCAGTATTTT.

This clonotype is medium-sized in the sample. The chain links TRBV29-1 to TRBJ1-1, with unresolved D. CDR1 is SQVTM, CDR2 ANQGSEA, per germline. The CDR3 runs to 15 residues. V lost 7 bases to trimming and J lost 1 base, with 19 bases between them. In DNA, the CDR3 is TGCAGCGCCCAACCAACCCCCCAAAGGAACACTGAAGCTTTCTTT. This translates into CSAQPTPQRNTEAFF.

The rearrangement links TRBV6-6 to TRBJ1-1, with 8 bases fitting TRBD1. This CDR3 is built from 14 residues. Germline loops: CDR1 MNHNY, CDR2 SVGAGI (reference sequence). V lost 5 bases to trimming and J lost 7 bases; unmatched junction nucleotides: 9. CDR3 sequence reads: CASSARTGINEAFF. In nucleotides, the CDR3 is TGTGCCAGCAGTGCCCGGACAGGGATCAATGAAGCTTTCTTT.